These 21 T cell receptor beta chains were sequenced from one sample in a study of technical replicates of blood from a handful of donors. Data came from immunoSEQ multiplex PCR; TCRdb stores just in-frame clones and leaves some out. The table lists tens of thousands of clones, 85% to 95% of them singletons. The sequenced sample was T cells isolated from PBMCs. All receptors derive from a human donor in good health.

This chain connects TRBV11-2 to TRBJ2-2; a possible D gene is TRBD2 (6 bases). The ends were cut back, 4 bases at V and 1 base at J, with 13 bases in the middle. Per the germline V gene, CDR1 is SGHAT and CDR2 is FQNNGV. There are 16 residues in the CDR3. CDR3 sequence reads: CASSSLSGRNTGELFF. CDR3 coding DNA: TGTGCCAGCAGCTCTCTTAGCGGTAGGAACACCGGGGAGCTGTTTTTT. The full variable domain, with the rest looked up from reference TRBV11-2 and TRBJ2-2, is EAGVAQSPRYKIIEKRQSVAFWCNPISGHATLYWYQQILGQGPKLLIQFQNNGVVDDSQLPKDRFSAERLKGVDSTLKIQPAKLEDSAVYLCASSSLSGRNTGELFFGEGSRLTVL.

The rearrangement uses TRBV7-9 and TRBJ2-5; 12 bases agree with TRBD2. The trim removed 5 bases at V and 3 bases at J, leaving 13 bases unmatched. Germline lookup yields CDR1 SEHNR and CDR2 FQNEAQ (reference sequence). The CDR3 runs to 18 residues. CDR3 DNA sequence: TGTGCCAGCAGCGACCTAGCGGGAGGGCCTCCGCCGAAAGAGACCCAGTACTTC. It encodes CASSDLAGGPPPKETQYF. The complete variable domain, with remaining parts taken from reference TRBV7-9 and TRBJ2-5, reads DTGVSQNPRHKITKRGQNVTFRCDPISEHNRLYWYRQTLGQGPEFLTYFQNEAQLEKSRLLSDRFSAERPKGSFSTLEIQRTEQGDSAMYLCASSDLAGGPPPKETQYFGPGTRLLVL.

V is TRBV29-1 and J is TRBJ2-3; 8 nucleotides align to TRBD2. Germline assignment: CDR1 SQVTM and CDR2 ANQGSEA. The CDR3 has 15 residues. Losses at the gene ends were 7 bases for V and 7 bases for J; bases not matched to a gene: 16. The CDR3 here is CSAPGGSQAMNTQYF. Here the CDR3 DNA reads TGCAGCGCCCCGGGGGGGTCCCAGGCGATGAATACGCAGTATTTT.

The genes are TRBV6-5 and TRBJ2-5; no clear D gene. The CDR3 sequence is 12 residues long. V lost 2 bases, J lost 5 bases, and 6 bases lay in between. The germline gives CDR1 MNHEY, CDR2 SVGAGI. CDR3 sequence reads: CASSYPPETQYF. The CDR3 nucleotides read TGTGCCAGCAGTTACCCCCCGGAGACCCAGTACTTC.

This clone appeared once. This chain connects TRBV30 to TRBJ1-2, with 9 bases aligning to TRBD1. CDR3 length equals 12 residues. V gave up 4 bases and J gave up 4 bases; unmatched junction bases: 1. Germline CDR1 is GTSNPN and CDR2 is SVGIG (reference sequence). The CDR3 nucleotides read TGTGCCTGGAAGACAGGGGGCTATGGCTACACCTTC. It codes for CAWKTGGYGYTF.

The rearrangement joins TRBV6-1 to TRBJ2-7, with 7 bases matching TRBD1. Germline V gene lookup returns CDR1 MNHNS and CDR2 SASEGT. The V gene end was trimmed by 11 bases and the J gene end by 2 bases; junction bases not matched to a gene: 6. The CDR3 loop spans 12 amino acids. Here the CDR3 reads CAGDSDTYEQYF. Written as DNA, the CDR3 is TGTGCCGGGGACAGCGACACCTACGAGCAGTACTTC.

For the CDR3, the DNA is TGTGCCAGTAGTGGAAACAGGGGCGGCCAAGAGACCCAGTACTTC. It specifies CASSGNRGGQETQYF. The V call is TRBV19, the J call TRBJ2-5; 7 nucleotides align to TRBD1. The germline CDR1 and CDR2 sequences are LNHDA and SQIVND (reference sequence). The V segment lost 5 bases and the J segment 1 base; nucleotides outside the gene matches: 7. CDR3 length: 15 residues.

This chain uses TRBV7-8 with TRBJ2-7, with D perhaps TRBD2 (5 bases). The CDR3 loop spans 16 amino acids. Trimming took off 2 bases at V and 0 bases at J, with 14 bases between the two ends. Germline CDR1 SGHVS, CDR2 FQNEAQ. The CDR3 region has the DNA TGTGCCAGCAGCTTACGTTCAGCGGCCAGCTCCTACGAGCAGTACTTC. This translates into CASSLRSAASSYEQYF.

The CDR3 sequence: CAISGTGEAGELFF. CDR3 nucleotides: TGTGCCATCAGTGGGACAGGGGAGGCCGGGGAGCTGTTTTTT. The chain employs TRBV10-3 and TRBJ2-2, with TRBD1 matching 9 bases. Germline V gives CDR1 ENHRY, CDR2 SYGVKD. After removal of 4 bases from V and 6 bases from J, the junction contained 3 bases not matched to a gene. This CDR3 comprises 14 residues.

The chain combines TRBV5-1 with TRBJ2-7, with TRBD2 matching 12 bases. With the DNA end fitting TRBJ2-1 better, the J assignment may be wrong. Looked up from germline, CDR1 is SGHRS and CDR2 is YFSETQ. This CDR3 is built from 16 residues. Here the CDR3 reads CASSLAYKTSGSIQFF. CDR3 in DNA: TGCGCCAGCAGCTTGGCCTATAAGACTAGCGGGAGTATTCAGTTCTTC.

This chain links TRBV27 with TRBJ2-3; TRBD2 matches 9 bases. The CDR3 is 15 amino acids. Germline CDR1 reads MNHEY; CDR2 reads SMNVEV (reference sequence). Trimming removed 7 bases from V and 3 bases from J; junction bases left unmatched: 8. CDR3 nucleotides: TGTGCCAGCACCTTACTAGCGGGCATAACAGATACGCAGTATTTT. As protein: CASTLLAGITDTQYF.

This chain links TRBV30 with TRBJ1-5, with TRBD1 as a possible D gene (6 bases). Trimming left V 1 base short and J 3 bases short, with 13 bases between. This CDR3 is built from 15 residues. Germline values: CDR1 GTSNPN, CDR2 SVGIG (reference sequence). Written as DNA, the CDR3 is TGTGCCTGGAGTGGGACAGCGCCGTTCAATCAGCCCCAGCATTTT. This sequence encodes CAWSGTAPFNQPQHF.

This chain joins TRBV5-6 and TRBJ2-7, with TRBD2 identical over 8 bases. The CDR3 consists of 13 residues. Trimming removed 5 bases from V and 3 bases from J; junction bases left unmatched: 4. Germline V lookup: CDR1 SGHDT, CDR2 YYEEEE. The CDR3 DNA sequence: TGTGCCAGCAGTTCCGGGACTAGCTACGAGCAGTACTTC. It translates to CASSSGTSYEQYF.

The chain carries TRBV5-4 and TRBJ2-5; D uncertain. The germline V gene encodes CDR1 SGHNT and CDR2 YYREEE (reference sequence). The CDR3 is made up of 12 amino acids. V shed 5 bases and J shed 5 bases, with 10 bases lying between them. CDR3 residues: CASRGPSETQYF. The CDR3 coding sequence is TGTGCCAGCAGGGGCCCTTCTGAGACCCAGTACTTC.

This chain uses TRBV4-2 with TRBJ1-5, with D unclear. The CDR3 runs 14 residues. The germline V and J ends were trimmed by 1 base and 4 bases, with 8 bases remaining between them. Germline values: CDR1 LGHNA, CDR2 YNFKEQ. CDR3 coding DNA: TGTGCCAGCAGCCAAGCGGAGGAGAATCAGCCCCAGCATTTT. Translating it yields CASSQAEENQPQHF.

This clone appeared once. The chain combines TRBV15 with TRBJ1-2, with unresolved D. V lost 0 bases, J lost 5 bases, and 4 bases lay in between. The CDR3 is made up of 12 amino acids. Per germline, CDR1 LNHNV and CDR2 YYDKDF (reference sequence). The CDR3 region is CATSRDLYGYTF. DNA for the CDR3: TGTGCCACCAGCAGAGATTTATATGGCTACACCTTC.

This sequence joins TRBV4-1 and TRBJ2-7; no clear D gene. The CDR3 spans 14 residues. The V and J ends lost 2 bases and 2 bases respectively, with 10 bases between them. Germline V CDR1 and CDR2: MGHRA, YSYEKL. The CDR3 region has the DNA TGCGCCAGCAGCCAAAGACTGGCCACCTACGAGCAGTACTTC. It codes for CASSQRLATYEQYF.

CDR3 DNA: TGTGCCAGCAGAGACTTTCGGGGGGGACGGGACACTGAAGCTTTCTTT. Protein: CASRDFRGGRDTEAFF. V gene TRBV9 combines with J gene TRBJ1-1; possibly TRBD1 for D (5 bases). Germline loops: CDR1 SGDLS, CDR2 YYNGEE. This CDR3 comprises 16 residues. V lost 5 bases and J 3 bases, leaving 20 bases between the germline ends.

In this sample, this clone turned up once. CDR3 bases: TGCGCCAGCAGCTTGAGTAGACTAGCGGGGTACAATGAGCAGTTCTTC. Translation gives CASSLSRLAGYNEQFF. The genes are TRBV5-1 and TRBJ2-1; 11 nucleotides line up with TRBD2. V was pared by 1 base and J by 4 bases, with 4 bases of the junction left unmatched. CDR3 length: 16 amino acids. Looked up from germline, CDR1 is SGHRS and CDR2 is YFSETQ.

The J gene is TRBJ1-3, the V gene TRBV7-9; maybe TRBD1 (6 bases). Looked up from germline, CDR1 is SEHNR and CDR2 is FQNEAQ (reference sequence). V lost 1 base, J lost 2 bases, and 12 bases lay in between. The CDR3 length is 16 residues. The CDR3: CASSLDEDSAGNTIYF. The DNA of the CDR3 is TGTGCCAGCAGCTTAGATGAGGACAGCGCTGGAAACACCATATATTTT.

The gene calls are TRBV7-8 and TRBJ1-3, with 7 nucleotides matching TRBD1. The length of the CDR3 is 15 residues. Germline trimming cut 5 bases from V and 0 bases from J; bases unmatched to any gene: 4. Looked up from germline, CDR1 is SGHVS and CDR2 is FQNEAQ. The CDR3 bases are TGTGCCAGCAGCCGGACAGGCCCCTCTGGAAACACCATATATTTT. Amino acids: CASSRTGPSGNTIYF.